This is a list of T cell receptor beta chains from one sample in a study of T cells in Graves' hyperthyroidism and ophthalmopathy. Via MiXCR, TCRdb re-called the multiplex PCR reads, giving one row per CDR3 protein. The table has approximately 700,000 distinct CDR3 sequences, less than 45% seen once. The sample taken for sequencing was peripheral blood or thyroid tissue (not recorded which). These receptors all come from an adult man with Graves' disease, either hyperthyroidism or ophthalmopathy (not recorded which). Each CDR3 is given without its conserved first and last residue. A D gene is named only where the DNA matches it firmly.

j_gene: TRBJ1-2; v_gene: TRBV3-1; d_gene: .; CDR3aa: ASSQNRDGGYT
j_gene: .; v_gene: TRBV7-9; d_gene: TRBD2; CDR3aa: ASSLPGGGYNEQF
j_gene: TRBJ1-1; v_gene: TRBV11-2; d_gene: .; CDR3aa: ASSRTIDSIPTEAF
j_gene: TRBJ2-7; v_gene: TRBV7-9; d_gene: .; CDR3aa: ASSLSWTETYEQY
j_gene: TRBJ1-3; v_gene: TRBV5-1; d_gene: .; CDR3aa: ASSVSVVPGNTIY
j_gene: TRBJ1-2; v_gene: TRBV7-4; d_gene: .; CDR3aa: ASSNRVPTYGYT
j_gene: TRBJ2-7; v_gene: TRBV7-2; d_gene: TRBD2; CDR3aa: ASSPGLAVSSYEQY
j_gene: TRBJ2-5; v_gene: TRBV20-1; d_gene: .; CDR3aa: SARGASVQETQY
j_gene: TRBJ1-2; v_gene: TRBV11-2; d_gene: TRBD1; CDR3aa: ASSPGQGPHYGYT
j_gene: TRBJ1-2; v_gene: TRBV2; d_gene: TRBD1; CDR3aa: ASSLLGQGARGYT
j_gene: TRBJ2-5; v_gene: TRBV25-1; d_gene: TRBD1; CDR3aa: APRTGIGETQY
j_gene: TRBJ1-2; v_gene: TRBV2; d_gene: TRBD1; CDR3aa: ASDRDRGPNGYT
j_gene: TRBJ2-5; v_gene: TRBV7-9; d_gene: .; CDR3aa: ASSPQLPGQETQY
j_gene: TRBJ1-2; v_gene: TRBV7-6; d_gene: .; CDR3aa: ASSLTELAR
j_gene: TRBJ1-5; v_gene: TRBV19; d_gene: .; CDR3aa: ASSNLAGFNQPQH
j_gene: TRBJ1-4; v_gene: TRBV25-1; d_gene: .; CDR3aa: ASRGGADEKLF
j_gene: TRBJ1-3; v_gene: TRBV11-1; d_gene: TRBD1; CDR3aa: ASSGQDRAGNTIY
j_gene: TRBJ1-2; v_gene: TRBV14; d_gene: .; CDR3aa: ASSQVGDYGYT